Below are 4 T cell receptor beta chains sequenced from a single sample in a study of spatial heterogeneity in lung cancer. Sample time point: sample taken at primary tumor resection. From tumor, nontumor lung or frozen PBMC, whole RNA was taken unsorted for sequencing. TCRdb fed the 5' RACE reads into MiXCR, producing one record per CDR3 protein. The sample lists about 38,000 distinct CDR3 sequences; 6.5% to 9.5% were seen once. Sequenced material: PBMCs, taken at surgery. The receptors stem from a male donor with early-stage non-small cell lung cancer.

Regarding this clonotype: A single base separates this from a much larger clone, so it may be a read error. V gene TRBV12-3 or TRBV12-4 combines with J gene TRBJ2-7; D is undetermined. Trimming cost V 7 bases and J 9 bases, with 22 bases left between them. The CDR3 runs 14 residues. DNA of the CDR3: TGTGCCAGCACCACTCCCGACAAATTGTATGCGCAGTACTTC. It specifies CASTTPDKLYAQYF.

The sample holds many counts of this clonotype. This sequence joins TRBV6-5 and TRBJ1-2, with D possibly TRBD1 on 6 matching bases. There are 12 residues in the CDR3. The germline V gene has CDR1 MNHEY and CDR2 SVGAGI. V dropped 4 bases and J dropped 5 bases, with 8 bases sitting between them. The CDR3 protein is CASSSGQYGYTF. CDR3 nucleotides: TGTGCCAGCAGTTCGGGACAATATGGCTACACCTTC.

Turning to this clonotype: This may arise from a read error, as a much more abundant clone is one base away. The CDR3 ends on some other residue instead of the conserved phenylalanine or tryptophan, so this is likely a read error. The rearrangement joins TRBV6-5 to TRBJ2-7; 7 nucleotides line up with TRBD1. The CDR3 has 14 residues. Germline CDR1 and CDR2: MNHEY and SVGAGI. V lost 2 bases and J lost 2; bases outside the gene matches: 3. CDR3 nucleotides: TGTGCCAGCAGTTACGGGCAGGGGGCCTACGAGCAGTACCTC. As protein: CASSYGQGAYEQYL.

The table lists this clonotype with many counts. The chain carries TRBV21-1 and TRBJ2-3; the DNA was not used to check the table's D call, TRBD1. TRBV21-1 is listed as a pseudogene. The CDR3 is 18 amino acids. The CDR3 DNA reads TGTGCCAGCAGCAAAGCTGGAGTAACAGGGAGGCACACAGATACGCAGTATTTT. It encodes CASSKAGVTGRHTDTQYF.